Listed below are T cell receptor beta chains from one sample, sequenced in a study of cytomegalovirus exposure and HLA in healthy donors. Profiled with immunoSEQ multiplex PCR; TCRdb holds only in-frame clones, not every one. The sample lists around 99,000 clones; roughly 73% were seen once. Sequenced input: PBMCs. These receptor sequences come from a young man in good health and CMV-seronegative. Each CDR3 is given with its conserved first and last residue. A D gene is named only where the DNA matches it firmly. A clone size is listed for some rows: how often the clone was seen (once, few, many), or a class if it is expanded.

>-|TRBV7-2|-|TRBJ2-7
CASSRGGGSYEQYF
TGTGCCAGCAGCAGGGGGGGAGGCTCCTACGAGCAGTACTTC
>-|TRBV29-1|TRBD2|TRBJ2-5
CSVEGLAGAYQETQYF
TGCAGCGTTGAGGGACTAGCGGGAGCGTACCAAGAGACCCAGTACTTC
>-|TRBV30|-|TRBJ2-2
CAWAGLRNTGELFF
TGTGCCTGGGCGGGACTCAGGAACACCGGGGAGCTGTTTTTT
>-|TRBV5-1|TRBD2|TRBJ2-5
CASSLFSGLETQYF
TGCGCCAGCAGCTTGTTTAGCGGGCTGGAGACCCAGTACTTC
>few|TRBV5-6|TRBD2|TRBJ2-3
CASSTGFGGGTDTQYF
TGTGCCAGCAGCACCGGGTTCGGGGGGGGCACAGATACGCAGTATTTT
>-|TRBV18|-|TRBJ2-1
CASSPRASSYNEQFF
TGTGCCAGCTCACCCAGAGCTAGCTCCTACAATGAGCAGTTCTTC
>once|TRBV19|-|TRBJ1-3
CASSTGNTIYF
TGTGCCAGTAGTACAGGAAACACCATATATTTT
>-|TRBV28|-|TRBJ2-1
CASNLWGANEQFF
TGTGCCAGCAACTTATGGGGGGCGAATGAGCAGTTCTTC
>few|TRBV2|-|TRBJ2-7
CASSANSGLLDYEQYF
TGTGCCAGCAGTGCAAACTCAGGACTCCTGGACTACGAGCAGTACTTC
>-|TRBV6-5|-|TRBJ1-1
CASSYSGARTEAFF
TGTGCCAGCAGTTACTCGGGGGCGCGTACTGAAGCTTTCTTT
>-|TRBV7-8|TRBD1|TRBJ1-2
CASSPRPGTGNYGYTF
TGTGCCAGCAGCCCTCGTCCCGGGACAGGGAACTATGGCTACACCTTC
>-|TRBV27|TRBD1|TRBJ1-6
CASSFLGQAITLHF
TGTGCCAGCAGTTTTCTTGGACAGGCAATCACCCTCCACTTT
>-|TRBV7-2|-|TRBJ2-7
CASTDSTPGEQYF
TGTGCCAGCACCGATTCCACTCCAGGTGAACAGTACTTC
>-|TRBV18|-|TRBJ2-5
CASSPRQGETQYF
TGTGCCAGCTCACCACGGCAGGGGGAGACCCAGTACTTC
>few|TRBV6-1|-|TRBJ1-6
CASSSPGQRNSPLHF
TGTGCCAGCAGCTCGCCAGGTCAACGCAATTCACCCCTCCACTTT
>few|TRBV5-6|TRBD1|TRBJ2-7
CASSRPTGADEQYF
TGTGCCAGCAGCCGGCCAACAGGGGCGGACGAGCAGTACTTC
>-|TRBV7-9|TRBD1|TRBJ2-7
CASSLTKQGAYEQYF
TGTGCCAGCAGCTTAACCAAACAGGGGGCCTACGAGCAGTACTTC
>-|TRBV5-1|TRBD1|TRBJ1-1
CASSPRTGNTEAFF
TGCGCCAGCAGCCCCCGGACAGGGAACACTGAAGCTTTCTTT
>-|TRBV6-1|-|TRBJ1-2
CASSGRVGGYTF
TGTGCCAGCAGTGGCAGGGTGGGGGGCTACACCTTC
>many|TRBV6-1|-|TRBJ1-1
CASSETGGEAFF
TGTGCCAGCAGTGAAACTGGAGGTGAAGCTTTCTTT